This TCR beta chain was captured by sequencing in a study of cytomegalovirus exposure and HLA in healthy donors. General study findings and limits: Under in vitro conditions, three CMV-associated chains were confirmed as specific for CMV antigens. Later analysis demonstrated an association between a missense DCLRE1C variant and TCR beta V- and J-gene trimming.

Primers for the PCR totalled 60 Vbeta and 13 Jbeta. Using immunoSEQ multiplex PCR, the repertoire was profiled, and TCRdb retains in-frame clones only, with some absent. The data show about 140,000 clones, with about 75% seen just once and 1.5% to 2% held by the top ten. Of note for this clone: Its specificity is not known.

The CDR3 sequence is 14 residues long. CDR1 is SNHLY and CDR2 is FYNNEI in the germline V gene. V lost 6 bases and J 1 base, leaving 12 bases between the germline ends. This clonotype was obtained from a woman aged 25 to 39 in good health and CMV-seronegative. Sequencing used PBMCs. This chain links TRBV2 with TRBJ2-5; tentative D call: TRBD1 (5 bases). CDR3 residues: CASRPSDSQETQYF. CDR3 in DNA: TGTGCCAGCAGACCCTCAGACAGCCAAGAGACCCAGTACTTC.